The 9 T cell receptor beta chains below were found in one sample sequenced in a study of blood T cells in healthy people across ages. Primers used in a second PCR of about 7 to 11 cycles were a sample-barcoded 5' primer and a J-beta primer mix. TCRdb called the 5' RACE reads again in MiXCR, with one record for every CDR3 protein. Of 600,000 or so distinct CDR3 sequences listed, around 31% are singletons. The sample was blood. Receptors were obtained from a woman of 80 years or more in good health.

CDR3 bases: TGTGCCAGCAGCTCCCCTTACCCAGGGGGGAACACTGAAGCTTTCTTT. This encodes CASSSPYPGGNTEAFF. This sequence joins TRBV7-9 and TRBJ1-1, with 7 positions matching TRBD1. The CDR3 is 16 residues long. The germline CDR1 and CDR2 sequences are SEHNR and FQNEAQ (reference sequence). The V gene end was trimmed by 4 bases and the J gene end by 1 base; junction bases not matched to a gene: 9.

Worth noting for this clonotype: Germline is not matched at one junction end, which may reflect a read error. This chain joins TRBV5-1 and TRBJ2-5; 13 bases fit TRBD2. The CDR3 is made up of 15 amino acids. CDR1 and CDR2 from the germline V gene are SGHRS and YFSETQ. For the CDR3, the DNA is TGCGCCTGCAGCTCACTAGCGGGGGGGCTCGGTGAGCAGTACTTC. Residues: CACSSLAGGLGEQYF.

This clonotype was seen ten or more times. The V call is TRBV20-1, the J call TRBJ1-1, with 11 bases identical to TRBD1. The CDR3 has 14 residues. Germline-derived CDR1 and CDR2 are DFQATT and SNEGSKA (reference sequence). Trimming at V came to 3 bases and at J to 4 bases, leaving 4 bases not matched to a gene. In DNA form, the CDR3 reads TGCAGTGCTAGGCCCGGGACAGGGGGCACTGAAGCTTTCTTT. Its protein product is CSARPGTGGTEAFF.

This clonotype was counted ten times or more. The rearrangement joins TRBV20-1 to TRBJ1-2, with 7 bases lining up with TRBD1. Trimming removed 6 bases from V and 4 bases from J; junction bases left unmatched: 8. The CDR3 loop spans 13 amino acids. CDR1 is DFQATT and CDR2 is SNEGSKA in the germline V gene (reference sequence). CDR3 sequence reads: CSAGTALSYGYTF. The CDR3 nucleotides are TGCAGTGCCGGGACAGCGCTTTCCTATGGCTACACCTTC.

This clonotype has more than one count but fewer than ten. This CDR3 is CASSQFGGSNNQPQHF. The CDR3 bases are TGTGCCAGCAGCCAATTCGGCGGATCTAACAATCAGCCCCAGCATTTT. The chain joins TRBV4-2 to TRBJ1-5; D is ambiguous. The V end lost 2 bases, the J end lost 3 bases, and 14 bases lay between the germline ends. Germline CDR1 and CDR2: LGHNA and YNFKEQ. The CDR3 is made up of 16 amino acids.

The table lists this clonotype with many counts. The rearrangement uses TRBV5-1 and TRBJ2-7; no reliable D call. The germline V gene encodes CDR1 SGHRS and CDR2 YFSETQ. The CDR3 sequence is 13 residues long. V was trimmed by 2 bases and J by 6 bases, leaving 12 bases between them. CDR3 region: CASSFDSDSEQYF. CDR3 DNA: TGCGCCAGCAGCTTCGACTCCGACTCCGAGCAGTACTTC.

This clonotype occurred many times. The rearrangement joins TRBV30 to TRBJ2-3; no clear D. Germline lookup yields CDR1 GTSNPN and CDR2 SVGIG (reference sequence). The CDR3 is made up of 14 amino acids. V was clipped by 3 bases and J by 0 bases, with 10 bases between them. The CDR3 reads CAWRTLTSTDTQYF. As DNA, the CDR3 is TGTGCCTGGAGGACGCTGACTAGCACAGATACGCAGTATTTT. Full variable domain (missing parts from reference TRBV30 and TRBJ2-3): SQTIHQWPATLVQPVGSPLSLECTVEGTSNPNLYWYRQAAGRGLQLLFYSVGIGQISSEVPQNLSASRPQDRQFILSSKKLLLSDSGFYLCAWRTLTSTDTQYFGPGTRLTVL.

This clonotype was detected ten times or more. The chain has TRBV20-1 and TRBJ1-5; a weak D match, TRBD1 (5 bases). This CDR3 comprises 15 residues. Trimming stripped 1 base from V and 4 bases from J, with 14 bases between. Per germline, CDR1 DFQATT and CDR2 SNEGSKA (reference sequence). The CDR3 nucleotides read TGCAGTGCTAGAGTTGGGACGGGGATTAATCAGCCCCAGCATTTT. This encodes CSARVGTGINQPQHF.

This clonotype was detected many times. This chain links TRBV12-3 or TRBV12-4 with TRBJ1-6; D might be TRBD1 (5 bases). CDR3 length equals 17 residues. The ends were cut back, 4 bases at V and 0 bases at J, with 13 bases in the middle. In DNA form, the CDR3 reads TGTGCCAGCAGTTCTCGGGGGACGAGCTCCTATAATTCACCCCTCCACTTT. Amino acid sequence: CASSSRGTSSYNSPLHF.